This TCR beta chain is drawn from a study of cytomegalovirus exposure and HLA in healthy donors. Study-level results: Common viral pathogens seemed, in a later analysis, to connect with several of the most significant clusters. Most TCR sequences were seen very rarely across donors, but some public TCRs occurred in many.

V was pared by 5 bases and J by 2 bases, with 2 bases of the junction left unmatched. CDR3 size: 14 residues. Per the germline V gene, CDR1 is SNHLY and CDR2 is FYNNEI. This clone was found a few times. Its antigen is not known. It was with 60 Vbeta and 13 Jbeta primers that the PCR ran. The method was immunoSEQ multiplex PCR; TCRdb's version includes in-frame clones alone and lacks a portion of them. The sample contains about 160,000 clones, 80% of which appear only once. Sequencing input: PBMCs. This receptor was identified in a young man in good health and CMV-seronegative. The rearrangement uses TRBV2 and TRBJ2-1; 8 nucleotides line up with TRBD2. CDR3 amino acids: CASSSGRPYNEQFF. CDR3 in DNA: TGTGCCAGCAGTAGCGGGAGACCCTACAATGAGCAGTTCTTC.